The clone carrying this T cell receptor (beta chain) was counted a few times. The data are from a study of blood T cell repertoires in COVID-19. Overall study context: Both acute and convalescent COVID-19 samples were obtained from the United States, Italy and Spain. T cells, B-cell-depleted T cells, or PBMCs provided the cDNA or gDNA that served as material.

Authors' processing steps: From reference gene primer amplification, estimates of nucleated cell counts were derived. Profiling relied on immunoSEQ multiplex PCR, and the TCRdb table lists in-frame clones only, not all of them. The D gene and trimming were derived from the DNA, and the V and J assignments and clone size from that table. The sample yields about 330,000 clones, approximately 84% seen once. Ages ranged from about 18 to 89 years, with residence in under 25 US areas. V lost 7 bases to trimming and J lost 2 bases; unmatched junction nucleotides: 3. CDR3 size: 14 residues. The germline V gene encodes CDR1 MRHNA and CDR2 SNTAGT.

The genes are TRBV6-4 and TRBJ2-2, with 8 bases lining up with TRBD2. This clonotype originated in a woman aged 18-29 years who had recovered from COVID-19. The sequencing sample was made of PBMCs or T cells enriched from blood (not recorded which). The CDR3 loop is CASKSGRNTGELFF. CDR3 sequence (DNA): TGTGCCAGCAAGAGCGGGAGAAACACCGGGGAGCTGTTTTTT.